Below, 11 T cell receptor beta chains from the same sample are listed, as sequenced in a study of post-analysis software for immune sequencing data. The study, taken as a whole, reports: Roughly five TRBV segments appeared more often in patients than in controls, and TRBV5-6, TRBV5-1 and TRBV20-1 were among these.

The library was made from cDNA and included unique molecular identifiers. TCRdb passed the PCR reads through MiXCR, listing each CDR3 protein once. The sample lists around 260,000 distinct CDR3 sequences, about 40% occurring once. What these receptors recognize is not known. The sample consisted of blood. The receptors were sampled from a girl aged 10 to 17 with multiple sclerosis.

V is TRBV20-1 and J is TRBJ1-2; D ambiguous. This CDR3 contains 13 residues. Germline lookup yields CDR1 DFQATT and CDR2 SNEGSKA (reference sequence). The germline V and J ends were trimmed by 2 bases and 4 bases, with 11 bases remaining between them. CDR3 sequence: CSARQSDGYGYTF. The CDR3, as DNA: TGCAGTGCTAGACAAAGTGATGGCTATGGCTACACCTTC.

Turning to this clonotype: Given a much more abundant clone one base away, this may be a read error. V gene TRBV6-6 combines with J gene TRBJ2-1, with 7 bases matching TRBD2. V shed 2 bases, J shed 5 bases, and the junction held 9 bases outside the gene matches. Germline CDR1 reads MNHNY; CDR2 reads SVGAGI (reference sequence). The CDR3 runs to 16 residues. The DNA for the CDR3 is TGTGCCAGCAGTTACGCGACTAGCTGGGGGAACAATGAGCAGTTCTTC. Translated: CASSYATSWGNNEQFF.

This clonotype was seen at least ten times. The chain uses TRBV20-1 and TRBJ2-1, with D hard to call. CDR1 DFQATT and CDR2 SNEGSKA come from the germline V gene (reference sequence). The V gene lost 0 bases and the J gene lost 6 bases, with 6 bases spanning the gap. The CDR3 has 12 residues. The CDR3 region has the DNA TGCAGTGCTAGAGATCCTTTCAATGAGCAGTTCTTC. As protein: CSARDPFNEQFF.

V gene TRBV29-1 combines with J gene TRBJ2-1, with a tentative D call TRBD2 (5 bases). The V gene's germline CDR1 is SQVTM and CDR2 ANQGSEA. V dropped 4 bases and J dropped 7 bases, with 11 bases sitting between them. The CDR3 totals 12 residues. The CDR3 DNA is TGCAGCGTTGGCTCCGGGGTTAATGAGCAGTTCTTC. Its translation: CSVGSGVNEQFF.

The V gene is TRBV7-8, the J gene TRBJ2-6; D is ambiguous. Trimming stripped 2 bases from V and 0 bases from J, with 5 bases between. From germline, CDR1 is SGHVS and CDR2 FQNEAQ. The CDR3 runs 15 residues. CDR3 in amino acids: CASSLMSSGANVLTF. The CDR3 coding sequence is TGTGCCAGCAGCTTAATGAGCTCTGGGGCCAACGTCCTGACTTTC.

The table lists this clonotype with many counts. CDR3 in DNA: TGTGCCACCAGCATCACAGGGGGAAGGGGTACGCAGTATTTT. This encodes CATSITGGRGTQYF. The genes are TRBV15 and TRBJ2-3, with 8 bases fitting TRBD1. Germline assignment: CDR1 LNHNV and CDR2 YYDKDF (reference sequence). This CDR3 has 14 residues. Trimming took 4 bases from V and 8 from J; bases not matched to a gene: 8.

This clonotype occurred a few times. This chain links TRBV29-1 with TRBJ2-2; 9 nucleotides align to TRBD1. Looked up from germline, CDR1 is SQVTM and CDR2 is ANQGSEA. This CDR3 has 12 amino acids. V dropped 7 bases and J dropped 7; count of bases not matched to a gene: 4. This CDR3 reads CSAPTGGGELFF. The CDR3 region has the DNA TGCAGCGCCCCGACAGGGGGCGGGGAGCTGTTTTTT.

In its sample, this clonotype was seen many times. The CDR3 nucleotides are TGTGCCAGCAGTACCCGGACGACGGCCCGAAACTATGGCTACACCTTC. Its protein product is CASSTRTTARNYGYTF. This chain joins TRBV6-1 and TRBJ1-2; D is undetermined. The CDR3 totals 16 residues. In germline, CDR1 is MNHNS, CDR2 SASEGT. V lost 5 bases to trimming and J lost 2 bases, with 18 bases between them.

CDR3 protein: CASGRGGNTGELFF. CDR3 nucleotide sequence: TGTGCCAGCGGGCGGGGGGGCAACACCGGGGAGCTGTTTTTT. The rearrangement uses TRBV2 and TRBJ2-2; TRBD2 matches at 9 bases. Trimming cost V 8 bases and J 2 bases; bases outside gene matches: 3. Germline-derived CDR1 and CDR2 are SNHLY and FYNNEI. The CDR3 is 14 amino acids.

The V gene is TRBV9, the J gene TRBJ1-2, with 9 nucleotides matching TRBD1. J lost 7 bases, V lost 3 bases, and 4 bases had no gene match. The CDR3 covers 13 residues. From germline, CDR1 is SGDLS and CDR2 YYNGEE. The CDR3 DNA is TGTGCCAGCAGCGGACAGGGGGTTAGTGGCTACACCTTC. It codes for CASSGQGVSGYTF.

Turning to this clonotype: This may stem from a read error, because a much larger clone lies one nucleotide away. The J gene is TRBJ2-1, the V gene TRBV5-1; D is unclear. The J call may be in error: the DNA end matches TRBJ2-7 better. The CDR3 runs 16 residues. CDR1 is SGHRS, CDR2 YFSETQ, per germline. DNA for the CDR3: TGCGCCAGCAGCTTGCAGACCGGTAGCTCCTACAATGAGCAGTACTTC. It is translated as CASSLQTGSSYNEQYF.